This T cell receptor (beta chain) is drawn from a study of CD8 T cells in ankylosing spondylitis. Researchers built TCR beta libraries using quantitative 5'-RACE with molecular barcodes. Via MiXCR, TCRdb re-called the 5' RACE reads, giving one row per CDR3 protein. The table includes 100,000 to 150,000 distinct CDR3 sequences, about a tenth detected once. Trimming at V came to 4 bases and at J to 7 bases, leaving 15 bases not matched to a gene. Germline V gene lookup returns CDR1 MGHRA and CDR2 YSYEKL. The CDR3 has 16 residues. There are many counts of this clonotype. The sample comprised blood, either unsorted or a sorted T cell fraction (not recorded which). This chain uses TRBV4-1 with TRBJ2-5, with TRBD2 identical over 7 bases. The sequence came from a male donor with ankylosing spondylitis or in good health (not recorded which). The CDR3 protein is CASSPTSGGNYGTQYF. CDR3 bases: TGCGCCAGCAGCCCGACTTCCGGGGGGAACTACGGGACCCAGTACTTC.